These 22 T cell receptor beta chains share one sample of origin, sequenced in a study of shared clonotypes between healthy human individuals. Data came from immunoSEQ multiplex PCR; TCRdb stores just in-frame clones and leaves some out. The table shows around 600,000 clones, with about 96% occurring only once. Sequenced: naive CD4+ T cells sorted from blood. As to subset: CD45RA+ positively selected. The receptors shown here come from a woman under 40 in good health.

J is TRBJ1-2 and V is TRBV5-4; tentatively, D is TRBD1 (6 bases). The ends were cut back, 1 base at V and 4 bases at J, with 14 bases in the middle. This CDR3 has 15 amino acids. CDR1 is SGHNT and CDR2 is YYREEE in the germline V gene (reference sequence). The CDR3 here is CASSLKAKGVYGYTF. CDR3 sequence (DNA): TGTGCCAGCAGCTTGAAAGCAAAGGGGGTCTATGGCTACACCTTC. Combining the CDR3 with reference TRBV5-4 and TRBJ1-2 gives the whole variable domain ETGVTQSPTHLIKTRGQQVTLRCSSQSGHNTVSWYQQALGQGPQFIFQYYREEENGRGNFPPRFSGLQFPNYSSELNVNALELDDSALYLCASSLKAKGVYGYTFGSGTRLTVV.

This sequence joins TRBV5-8 and TRBJ2-5; 7 positions match TRBD2. Unmatched junction bases numbered 3, after V lost 3 bases and J lost 1 base. The CDR3 sequence is 14 residues long. Germline lookup yields CDR1 SGHTS and CDR2 YDEGEE. The CDR3 nucleotides are TGTGCCAGCAGCTCCTGGGGGGGCCAAGAGACCCAGTACTTC. It is translated as CASSSWGGQETQYF.

The chain links TRBV5-1 to TRBJ1-1; TRBD1 is a possible D gene (5 bases). The CDR3 is made up of 14 amino acids. The V gene's germline CDR1 is SGHRS and CDR2 YFSETQ. Deletions cut 0 bases from V and 12 bases from J, with 18 bases between. The CDR3 DNA reads TGCGCCAGCAGCTTGGCTTCTTTCAGGGAGGAAACTTTCTTT. Its protein product is CASSLASFREETFF.

Concerning this clone itself: This same CDR3 is encoded by further DNA sequences in the sample. This sequence joins TRBV19 and TRBJ1-2; TRBD1 aligns across 7 bases. V gave up 3 bases and J gave up 3 bases; unmatched junction bases: 1. CDR3 length equals 13 residues. Germline V CDR1 and CDR2: LNHDA, SQIVND (reference sequence). DNA of the CDR3: TGTGCCAGTAGTATTCAGGGGGACTATGGCTACACCTTC. Encoded protein: CASSIQGDYGYTF.

The sample holds one count of this clone. The chain is built from TRBV28 and TRBJ2-5, with 9 bases lining up with TRBD2. V lost 3 bases and J lost 0; bases outside the gene matches: 2. The CDR3 consists of 15 residues. Germline assignment: CDR1 MDHEN and CDR2 SYDVKM. The CDR3 DNA follows: TGTGCCAGCAGTTTGTCTAGCGGGAACCAAGAGACCCAGTACTTC. Its translation is CASSLSSGNQETQYF.

The genes are TRBV28 and TRBJ1-1; D perhaps matches TRBD1 (5 bases). Germline V gives CDR1 MDHEN, CDR2 SYDVKM. This CDR3 region has 14 residues. V lost 3 bases to trimming and J lost 6 bases, with 14 bases between them. The DNA of the CDR3 is TGTGCCAGCAGTTTCCGGGGGGTCGGCGCTGAAGCTTTCTTT. Amino acid sequence: CASSFRGVGAEAFF.

The chain couples TRBV4-2 to TRBJ2-7; D is ambiguous. V dropped 5 bases and J dropped 0 bases, with 11 bases sitting between them. The CDR3 runs 14 residues. CDR1 and CDR2 from the germline V gene are LGHNA and YNFKEQ. CDR3 sequence (DNA): TGTGCCAGCAGCTCCCTAAGCGCCTCCTACGAGCAGTACTTC. Translating it yields CASSSLSASYEQYF.

This chain joins TRBV5-1 and TRBJ2-1, with 12 bases lining up with TRBD2. CDR3 length: 16 residues. After removal of 3 bases from V and 2 bases from J, the junction contained 3 bases not matched to a gene. Germline V gene data show CDR1 as SGHRS and CDR2 as YFSETQ. The CDR3 loop reads CASSWTSGATYNEQFF. CDR3 DNA sequence: TGCGCCAGCAGCTGGACTAGCGGGGCTACCTACAATGAGCAGTTCTTC.

This clone was seen just once. Written as DNA, the CDR3 is TGTGCCATCAGGCGACAGGGGCGGTCGGCAGATACGCAGTATTTT. It codes for CAIRRQGRSADTQYF. The chain joins TRBV10-3 to TRBJ2-3, with 8 bases matching TRBD1. CDR3 length: 15 amino acids. V lost 6 bases, J lost 4 bases, and 9 bases stayed unmatched. The germline V gene has CDR1 ENHRY and CDR2 SYGVKD.

This clone has just one count. This chain connects TRBV10-3 to TRBJ2-3; 7 positions match TRBD1. This CDR3 contains 14 residues. Trimming cost V 5 bases and J 0 bases; bases outside gene matches: 2. Germline V gene lookup returns CDR1 ENHRY and CDR2 SYGVKD. For the CDR3, the DNA is TGTGCCATCAGTCGGGGACAGAGCACAGATACGCAGTATTTT. It is translated as CAISRGQSTDTQYF.

The chain joins TRBV19 to TRBJ2-5; possible D gene TRBD2, 6 bases. From germline, CDR1 is LNHDA and CDR2 SQIVND (reference sequence). V lost 3 bases to trimming and J lost 6 bases, with 11 bases between them. This CDR3 has 13 residues. This chain's CDR3 is CASSMEGWQTQYF. CDR3 nucleotides: TGTGCCAGTAGTATGGAGGGTTGGCAGACCCAGTACTTC.

V is TRBV7-9 and J is TRBJ1-2, with 7 nucleotides matching TRBD1. This CDR3 comprises 17 residues. Per germline, CDR1 SEHNR and CDR2 FQNEAQ (reference sequence). The V and J ends lost 4 bases and 6 bases, in that order; junction bases with no gene match: 17. This chain's CDR3 is CASSSLGPTGERDGYTF. The CDR3 region has the DNA TGTGCCAGCAGCTCTTTGGGCCCAACAGGGGAAAGGGATGGCTACACCTTC.

The rearrangement joins TRBV11-2 to TRBJ2-7, with D unclear. The CDR3 totals 12 residues. The V gene lost 3 bases and the J gene lost 7 bases, with 10 bases spanning the gap. CDR1 is SGHAT, CDR2 FQNNGV, per germline. In DNA, the CDR3 is TGTGCCAGCAGCTTTACAGTTGGGGAGCAGTACTTC. Translated, it gives CASSFTVGEQYF. The full variable domain, its missing parts supplied by reference TRBV11-2 and TRBJ2-7, is EAGVAQSPRYKIIEKRQSVAFWCNPISGHATLYWYQQILGQGPKLLIQFQNNGVVDDSQLPKDRFSAERLKGVDSTLKIQPAKLEDSAVYLCASSFTVGEQYFGPGTRLTVT.

The V call is TRBV7-6, the J call TRBJ2-3; D is unresolved. The CDR3 spans 14 residues. V lost 5 bases, J lost 3 bases, and 12 bases lay in between. Looked up from germline, CDR1 is SGHVS and CDR2 is FNYEAQ. This chain's CDR3 is CASSLRSETDTQYF. In nucleotides, the CDR3 is TGTGCCAGCAGCCTTAGGTCGGAGACAGATACGCAGTATTTT.

This chain links TRBV27 with TRBJ1-2; 9 positions agree with TRBD1. The V gene's germline CDR1 is MNHEY and CDR2 SMNVEV (reference sequence). CDR3 size: 14 residues. J lost 10 bases, V lost 5 bases, and 11 bases had no gene match. The CDR3 region is CASSLWTGAEVYTF. CDR3 bases: TGTGCCAGCAGTCTATGGACAGGGGCGGAGGTCTACACCTTC.

The chain carries TRBV6-1 and TRBJ2-5; 9 bases match TRBD1. The end of the DNA fits TRBJ2-7 better, so the J call may be wrong. The CDR3 contains 16 residues. CDR1 is MNHNS, CDR2 SASEGT, per germline. CDR3 coding DNA: TGTGCCAGCAGAGAAACAGGGGGCTCCGCGGCCTACGAGCAGTACTTC. Translating it yields CASRETGGSAAYEQYF.

The chain employs TRBV28 and TRBJ2-3; possible D gene TRBD2, 7 bases. Trimming removed 11 bases from V and 2 bases from J, with 20 bases in between. Germline-derived CDR1 and CDR2 are MDHEN and SYDVKM. The CDR3 is 15 residues long. The CDR3 DNA reads as TGTGCCTCTAGGGGGGGGCCGAGAGCCACAGATACGCAGTATTTT. This gives the protein CASRGGPRATDTQYF.

This sequence joins TRBV27 and TRBJ2-3, with 10 bases aligning to TRBD1. J gave up 2 bases and V 5 bases, and 7 bases lay outside the gene matches. The germline CDR1 and CDR2 sequences are MNHEY and SMNVEV (reference sequence). CDR3 length: 16 amino acids. In nucleotides, the CDR3 is TGTGCCAGCAGTCCGGACGGGACAGGGGACACAGATACGCAGTATTTT. Encoded protein: CASSPDGTGDTDTQYF.

The chain has TRBV6-1 and TRBJ1-1; D uncertain. Per germline, CDR1 MNHNS and CDR2 SASEGT. The CDR3 loop spans 12 amino acids. Between the trimmed V and J ends, which lost 8 bases and 5 bases, there was a span of 12 bases. In DNA form, the CDR3 reads TGTGCCAGCGATTTTCTGGGAACTGAAGCTTTCTTT. As protein: CASDFLGTEAFF.

The chain joins TRBV5-1 to TRBJ1-4, with D tentatively TRBD1 (5 bases). V was clipped by 4 bases and J by 7 bases, with 14 bases between them. The CDR3 runs to 14 residues. Germline CDR1 reads SGHRS; CDR2 reads YFSETQ. DNA of the CDR3: TGCGCCAGCAGCCCGGGGGGGAGTTTTGAAAAACTGTTTTTT. This sequence encodes CASSPGGSFEKLFF.

This clone occurred once. The chain couples TRBV18 to TRBJ2-1; D is unresolved. Germline V CDR1 and CDR2: KGHSH, LQKENI. This CDR3 spans 17 amino acids. V was clipped by 2 bases and J by 0 bases, with 14 bases between them. The CDR3 DNA reads as TGTGCCAGCTCACCAACCGCCTATAGTAGCTCCTACAATGAGCAGTTCTTC. The encoded protein is CASSPTAYSSSYNEQFF. The whole variable domain, filled in from reference TRBV18 and TRBJ2-1, reads NAGVMQNPRHLVRRRGQEARLRCSPMKGHSHVYWYRQLPEEGLKFMVYLQKENIIDESGMPKERFSAEFPKEGPSILRIQQVVRGDSAAYFCASSPTAYSSSYNEQFFGPGTRLTVL.

The chain is built from TRBV7-2 and TRBJ1-1; possible D gene TRBD1, 6 bases. The CDR3 totals 11 residues. Germline CDR1 SGHTA, CDR2 FQGNSA. The ends were cut back, 5 bases at V and 8 bases at J, with 9 bases in the middle. CDR3 amino acids: CASSRDKEAFF. The CDR3 nucleotides are TGTGCCAGCAGCCGGGACAAAGAAGCTTTCTTT.